This T cell receptor beta chain was documented in a study of blood T cell repertoires in COVID-19. Turning to the study itself: Specimens from acute and convalescent COVID-19 originated in the United States, Italy and Spain. PBMCs, B-cell-depleted T cells, or T cells were the source of the cDNA or gDNA that made up the material.

In the source study's methods: How many nucleated cells were present was estimated from reference gene primer amplification. Data came from immunoSEQ multiplex PCR; TCRdb stores just in-frame clones and leaves some out. Clone size and V and J calls were adopted from that table, with D and trimming inferred from the DNA. The table lists fewer than 30,000 clones, 84% of them singletons. The sequence was obtained from a man between 65 and 79 years old with active COVID-19. Input material: peripheral blood.

CDR3 protein: CASSRTGWADEQYF. Written as DNA, the CDR3 is TGTGCCAGCAGCCGGACAGGTTGGGCTGACGAGCAGTACTTC. This chain joins TRBV5-6 and TRBJ2-7; 7 bases align to TRBD1. CDR1 is SGHDT, CDR2 YYEEEE, per germline. The CDR3 runs to 14 residues. V was clipped by 4 bases and J by 5 bases; unmatched bases: 9.